This T cell receptor (beta chain) was found in a study of neurological immune-mediated disorders. A 10-nucleotide random UMI tagged transcripts in template-switch 5'RACE cDNA synthesis. Each CDR3 protein is one row after TCRdb ran MiXCR on the 5' RACE reads. The table shows tens of thousands of distinct CDR3 sequences, with roughly 10% occurring only once. Time point in this sample: longitudinal time-point 1 (baseline). General observations from the study: HTLV-1-associated myelopathy had the most TCR clonal expansion, whereas multiple sclerosis had the least (lower than in healthy controls).

V was shortened by 0 bases and J by 4 bases, with 11 bases between the two germline ends. Per germline, CDR1 DFQATT and CDR2 SNEGSKA (reference sequence). There are 14 residues in the CDR3. This clonotype was counted many times. Its cognate antigen is unknown. The V and J genes are TRBV20-1 and TRBJ2-3; D is possibly TRBD1 or TRBD2 (6 bases each). The receptor's source is a male donor with HTLV-1-associated myelopathy (HAM/TSP). The source material was PBMCs. The CDR3 nucleotides read TGCAGTGCTAGAGATCTAAGGGGGGCAGATACGCAGTATTTT. Its translation is CSARDLRGADTQYF.